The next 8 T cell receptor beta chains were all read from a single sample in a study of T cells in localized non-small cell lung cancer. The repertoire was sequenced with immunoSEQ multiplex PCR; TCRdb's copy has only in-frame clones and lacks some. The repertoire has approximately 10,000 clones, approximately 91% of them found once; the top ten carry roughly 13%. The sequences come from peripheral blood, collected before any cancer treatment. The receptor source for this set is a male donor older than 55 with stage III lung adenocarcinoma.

The CDR3 coding sequence is TGTGCCTGGGGGAAGGGGACACCTAATCACTCTGGGGCCAACGTCCTGACTTTC. It specifies CAWGKGTPNHSGANVLTF. The V and J genes are TRBV30 and TRBJ2-6, with TRBD1 as a possible D gene (6 bases). Trimming removed 5 bases from V and 0 bases from J, with 20 bases in between. The CDR3 consists of 18 residues. CDR1 and CDR2 (germline): GTSNPN, SVGIG (reference sequence).

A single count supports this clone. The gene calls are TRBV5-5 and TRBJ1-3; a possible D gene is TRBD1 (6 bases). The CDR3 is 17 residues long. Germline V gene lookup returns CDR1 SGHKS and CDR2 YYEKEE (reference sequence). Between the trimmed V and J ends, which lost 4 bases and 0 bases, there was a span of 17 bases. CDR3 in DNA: TGTGCCAGCAGCCCCCGGGACACTTGGTCCTCTGGAAACACCATATATTTT. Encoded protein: CASSPRDTWSSGNTIYF.

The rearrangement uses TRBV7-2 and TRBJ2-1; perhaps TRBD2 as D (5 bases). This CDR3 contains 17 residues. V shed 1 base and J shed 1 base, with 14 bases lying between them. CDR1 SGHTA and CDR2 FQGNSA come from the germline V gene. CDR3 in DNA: TGTGCCAGCAGCTTAGGGGGAGCAAGTAGGTCCTACAATGAGCAGTTCTTC. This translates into CASSLGGASRSYNEQFF.

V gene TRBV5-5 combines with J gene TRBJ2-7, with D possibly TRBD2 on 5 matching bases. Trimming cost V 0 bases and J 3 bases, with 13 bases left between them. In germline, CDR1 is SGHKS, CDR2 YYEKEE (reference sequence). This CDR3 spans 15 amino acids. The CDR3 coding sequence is TGTGCCAGCAGCTTGGCGGGAACTAACCTCTACGAGCAGTACTTC. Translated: CASSLAGTNLYEQYF.

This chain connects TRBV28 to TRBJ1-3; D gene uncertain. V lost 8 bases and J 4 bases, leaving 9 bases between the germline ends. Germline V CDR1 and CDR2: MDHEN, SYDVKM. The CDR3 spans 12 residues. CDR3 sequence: CASHKWGNTIYF. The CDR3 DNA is TGTGCCAGCCACAAATGGGGAAACACCATATATTTT.

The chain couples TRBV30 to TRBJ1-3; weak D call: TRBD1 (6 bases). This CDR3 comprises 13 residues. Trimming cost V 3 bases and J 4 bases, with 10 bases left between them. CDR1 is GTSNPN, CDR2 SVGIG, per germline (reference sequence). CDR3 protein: CAWRGAPGNTIYF. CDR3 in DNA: TGTGCCTGGAGGGGGGCCCCCGGAAACACCATATATTTT. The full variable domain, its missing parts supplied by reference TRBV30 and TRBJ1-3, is SQTIHQWPATLVQPVGSPLSLECTVEGTSNPNLYWYRQAAGRGLQLLFYSVGIGQISSEVPQNLSASRPQDRQFILSSKKLLLSDSGFYLCAWRGAPGNTIYFGEGSWLTVV.

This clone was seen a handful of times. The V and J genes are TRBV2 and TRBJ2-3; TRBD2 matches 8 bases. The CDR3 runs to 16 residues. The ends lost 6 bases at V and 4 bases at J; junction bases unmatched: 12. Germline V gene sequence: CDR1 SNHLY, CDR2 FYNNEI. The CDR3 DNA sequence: TGTGCCAGCAGCAGGAGGAGCGGGAGTGGGGCAGATACGCAGTATTTT. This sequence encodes CASSRRSGSGADTQYF.

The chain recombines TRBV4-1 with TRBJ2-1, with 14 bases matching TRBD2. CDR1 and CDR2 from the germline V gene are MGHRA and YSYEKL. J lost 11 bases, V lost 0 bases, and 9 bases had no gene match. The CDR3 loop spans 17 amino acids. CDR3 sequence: CASSQDPGTSGGSKQFF. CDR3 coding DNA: TGCGCCAGCAGCCAAGACCCCGGGACTAGCGGGGGTTCGAAGCAGTTCTTC.